The present T cell receptor (beta chain) was sequenced within a study of blood T cell repertoires in COVID-19 (dated by TCRdb to the early 2020s). Concerning the study at large: The collaborator samples originated in the United States, Italy and Spain and spanned the acute and convalescent phases of COVID-19. Samples were obtained from the ongoing ImmuneRACE study (first 160 participants) and from roughly 1,300 subjects provided by 6 global collaborators. The material from the prospective study consisted of cDNA or gDNA derived from T cells, B-cell-depleted T cells, or PBMCs. Where available, HLA class I and class II types were taken from metadata supplied by the sample provider and were not determined by assay-based typing. A de-identified subject ID, COVID-19 status, age in years and sex were almost always included in the sample metadata. Subjects who had been exposed to COVID-19, were actively infected with it, or had recovered from it provided the deeply sampled blood TCRbeta repertoires that made up the dataset. The repertoires were made available in a free public database intended to serve as a resource for research on the immune response to SARS-CoV-2. The full study reports these points: The amount of clinical and demographic metadata varied by source and participant and was provided uncurated.

Participants in the prospective study were aged about 18 to 95 years, lived in some 24 United States geographic areas, and enrolled through a virtual design. In the prospective study, cohorts were assigned on the basis of participant-reported clinical history obtained from a screening survey and a study questionnaire. Exposed participants had been in contact, within 2 weeks of entering the study, with a person who had a PCR-confirmed or clinician-diagnosed case of COVID-19. Each participant in the prospective study had whole blood, serum and a nasopharyngeal or oropharyngeal swab collected by mobile phlebotomists. Prospective study participants could optionally give additional blood draws and questionnaires over an approximately two-month period. Prospective study blood samples were shipped either frozen or at room temperature before DNA extraction. TCRbeta CDR3 regions were amplified from genomic DNA by means of the immunoSEQ Assay, a bias-controlled multiplex PCR. Processing in the source paper ran as follows. The number of nucleated cells in each sample was estimated from the amplification of reference gene primers within the assay. To quantify the absolute abundance of each unique TCRbeta CDR3 rearrangement, sequence reads were collapsed and filtered. Productive Simpson clonality was computed per sample as the square root of Simpson's diversity index over productive rearrangements. As stored in TCRdb, this immuneACCESS dataset retains in-frame rearrangements with V and J assigned. A fraction of the clones does not appear; measured against another copy, unresolved V genes explain less than half of the discrepancy, and the remainder lacks a known reason. The V and J calls and clone size are taken from that table; D and trimming were inferred from the DNA. The sample table records about 220,000 clones; 90% of these occur just once. Together, the top ten hold about 15% of the sample.

On this clone itself: What antigen it recognizes has not been identified. Base quality data are lacking; no much larger clone is found one base away.

V and J are truncated by 0 bases and 6 bases respectively, leaving an intervening sequence of 11 bases. CDR1 and CDR2 are read off the germline V gene as MNHEY and SVGAGI. The CDR3, from cysteine to phenylalanine, totals 15 residues. The sequence is cut down to CDR3 DNA, 45 bases in frame from base 1. The TCR comes from a man aged 25 to 40 who had been exposed to COVID-19. The chain joins TRBV6-5 to TRBJ1-4; the D region possibly corresponds to TRBD1 (5 bases align). Sequenced input: PBMCs or T cells enriched from blood (not recorded which). The base sequence is TGTGCCAGCAGTTACTCCTGGGGCGGGGATGAAAAACTGTTTTTT. This yields the protein CASSYSWGGDEKLFF.